These 28 T cell receptor beta chains share one sample of origin, sequenced in a study of T cell repertoires in ileal Crohn's disease. Sequencing was performed with immunoSEQ multiplex PCR; in TCRdb, only in-frame clones are kept and a portion is missing. The table includes under 12,000 clones, just under 75% detected once. As for time point: neoterminal ileum biopsy at postoperative endoscopy, about 6 months after surgery. Sequencing was performed on ileal tissue. These receptors all stem from an adult with Crohn's disease.

CDR3 in DNA: TGTGCCAGCAGTTTAGGGAGGGTAGGCACAGATACGCAGTATTTT. Its translation is CASSLGRVGTDTQYF. The chain couples TRBV27 to TRBJ2-3; TRBD2 aligns across 7 bases. V lost 2 bases to trimming and J lost 1 base; unmatched junction nucleotides: 3. The CDR3 is 15 amino acids. Germline loops: CDR1 MNHEY, CDR2 SMNVEV (reference sequence).

J is TRBJ2-5 and V is TRBV5-1, with 9 bases lining up with TRBD1. With 4 bases clipped from V and 1 base from J, the junction kept 5 bases outside the gene matches. Germline CDR1 is SGHRS and CDR2 is YFSETQ. This CDR3 spans 15 amino acids. CDR3 in DNA: TGCGCCAGCAGCAGGACAGGGGCTCCCCAAGAGACCCAGTACTTC. It encodes CASSRTGAPQETQYF.

The genes are TRBV13 and TRBJ2-1, with TRBD2 identical over 8 bases. V trimming: 5 bases; J trimming: 9 bases; junction bases outside the gene matches: 9. Germline CDR1 reads PRHDT; CDR2 reads FYEKMQ (reference sequence). The CDR3 runs to 14 residues. CDR3 bases: TGTGCCAGCAGCGCCCGGGAGGGTCTGCGTGAGCAGTTCTTC. Translated, it gives CASSAREGLREQFF.

The V and J genes are TRBV10-2 and TRBJ2-7; D may be TRBD1 (5 bases). This CDR3 is 14 amino acids long. V was clipped by 3 bases and J by 2 bases, with 11 bases between them. CDR1 and CDR2 from the germline V gene are WSHSY and SAAADI. The CDR3 DNA sequence: TGCGCCAGCAGTGACAGGGATTCCACCTACGAGCAGTACTTC. As protein: CASSDRDSTYEQYF.

V gene TRBV29-1 combines with J gene TRBJ1-1; no clear D. CDR1 is SQVTM, CDR2 ANQGSEA, per germline. The V end was cut by 4 bases, the J end by 4 bases, with 7 bases between. This CDR3 is built from 11 residues. The CDR3 region is CSVGRATEAFF. CDR3 coding DNA: TGCAGCGTTGGGAGGGCCACTGAAGCTTTCTTT.

The chain employs TRBV19 and TRBJ1-2; no clear D. The V end lost 4 bases, the J end lost 5 bases, and 17 bases lay between the germline ends. Per the germline V gene, CDR1 is LNHDA and CDR2 is SQIVND (reference sequence). This CDR3 is 15 amino acids long. The CDR3 nucleotides read TGTGCCAGTAGTACCACCGTGGAGGGTCGATATGGCTACACCTTC. This codes for CASSTTVEGRYGYTF.

The CDR3 sequence is CASSYGLAGSYNEQFF. CDR3 sequence (DNA): TGTGCCAGCAGCTATGGACTAGCGGGTTCCTACAATGAGCAGTTCTTC. The chain links TRBV5-6 to TRBJ2-1; 11 bases line up with TRBD2. The CDR3 extends over 16 amino acids. Per germline, CDR1 SGHDT and CDR2 YYEEEE. V was clipped by 3 bases and J by 1 base; unmatched bases: 3.

This clone was found once. V gene TRBV9 combines with J gene TRBJ2-1; 10 bases map to TRBD2. Per germline, CDR1 SGDLS and CDR2 YYNGEE. V lost 4 bases and J lost 10; bases outside the gene matches: 8. The CDR3 length is 14 residues. CDR3 amino acids: CASSRTSGFGEQFF. CDR3 sequence (DNA): TGTGCCAGCAGCCGGACTAGCGGCTTTGGGGAGCAGTTCTTC.

With regard to this clone: This sample also contains other DNA sequences that code for the same CDR3. This sequence joins TRBV2 and TRBJ2-3, with 8 nucleotides matching TRBD2. Germline V gives CDR1 SNHLY, CDR2 FYNNEI. V gave up 5 bases and J gave up 5 bases; unmatched junction bases: 3. CDR3 length: 13 amino acids. The CDR3 sequence: CASSSGSLDTQYF. The CDR3 region has the DNA TGTGCCAGCAGTAGCGGGAGCTTAGATACGCAGTATTTT.

This clone is a singleton in its sample. V gene TRBV11-2 combines with J gene TRBJ2-2; unclear D gene. The CDR3 is made up of 14 amino acids. Trimming stripped 1 base from V and 2 bases from J, with 5 bases between. Germline V gene lookup returns CDR1 SGHAT and CDR2 FQNNGV. The CDR3 reads CASSLGLNTGELFF. The CDR3 nucleotides are TGTGCCAGCAGCTTAGGACTCAACACCGGGGAGCTGTTTTTT.

The V call is TRBV6-6, the J call TRBJ1-2; D may be TRBD1 (5 bases). With 0 bases removed from V and 8 bases from J, the gap between germline ends came to 16 bases. Germline CDR1 MNHNY, CDR2 SVGAGI (reference sequence). The CDR3 runs to 15 residues. The CDR3 region is CASSYSGTGLRGYTF. The CDR3 nucleotides are TGTGCCAGCAGTTACTCGGGAACGGGACTCAGGGGCTACACCTTC.

This clone was seen more than once but under ten times. This sequence joins TRBV7-2 and TRBJ1-4; tentatively, D is TRBD1 (6 bases). Germline V gene sequence: CDR1 SGHTA, CDR2 FQGNSA. The CDR3 length is 17 residues. The V end lost 3 bases, the J end lost 5 bases, and 19 bases lay between the germline ends. This CDR3 is CASSFRPRRQANEKLFF. The CDR3 region has the DNA TGTGCCAGCAGCTTCCGTCCCCGGCGACAGGCCAATGAAAAACTGTTTTTT.

This clone has a handful of counts. Other nucleotide sequences in the sample specify the same CDR3. CDR3 residues: CASSLQGRGTEAFF. The CDR3 DNA sequence: TGTGCCAGCAGTCTTCAGGGGAGAGGCACTGAAGCTTTCTTT. This chain joins TRBV28 and TRBJ1-1; TRBD1 might be the D (6 bases). The CDR3 covers 14 residues. Between the trimmed V and J ends, which lost 5 bases and 4 bases, there was a span of 14 bases. The germline V gene encodes CDR1 MDHEN and CDR2 SYDVKM.

The genes are TRBV11-3 and TRBJ2-1; D not certain. This CDR3 contains 13 residues. CDR1 is SGHNT, CDR2 YENEEA, per germline. Trimming removed 3 bases at V and 8 bases at J, with 11 bases between. The CDR3 loop is CASSFAESDEQFF. The CDR3 nucleotides read TGTGCCAGCAGCTTCGCGGAGAGCGATGAGCAGTTCTTC.

This clone turned up a few times. The chain carries TRBV6-4 and TRBJ1-5, with D possibly TRBD1 on 5 matching bases. The CDR3 covers 18 residues. Looked up from germline, CDR1 is MRHNA and CDR2 is SNTAGT. V shed 7 bases and J shed 3 bases, with 25 bases lying between them. The CDR3: CASTRPGRGQVDNQPQHF. The CDR3, as DNA: TGTGCCAGCACCCGCCCCGGAAGGGGTCAGGTAGACAATCAGCCCCAGCATTTT.

V usage is TRBV11-2 and J usage is TRBJ2-7; 10 nucleotides agree with TRBD1. V was clipped by 4 bases and J by 2 bases; unmatched bases: 5. CDR1 is SGHAT and CDR2 is FQNNGV in the germline V gene. The CDR3 spans 15 residues. The CDR3 nucleotides are TGTGCCAGCAGCTCTCCCGGGACAGGGGCCTACGAGCAGTACTTC. It translates to CASSSPGTGAYEQYF.

V gene TRBV6-5 combines with J gene TRBJ2-7; the match to TRBD1 covers 8 bases. The CDR3 is 15 residues long. V shed 5 bases and J 2 bases; nucleotides not matched to a gene: 8. The germline V gene encodes CDR1 MNHEY and CDR2 SVGAGI. The CDR3 sequence is CASSPPGGETYEQYF. DNA for the CDR3: TGTGCCAGCAGTCCACCAGGGGGCGAAACCTACGAGCAGTACTTC.

J is TRBJ2-1 and V is TRBV10-3, with 12 bases matching TRBD2. The CDR3 is 17 residues long. Per germline, CDR1 ENHRY and CDR2 SYGVKD. V shed 4 bases and J 3 bases; nucleotides not matched to a gene: 7. The CDR3 DNA reads TGTGCCATCAGTGGTTGGGGGGGACTAGCGGGCTACAATGAGCAGTTCTTC. Amino acids: CAISGWGGLAGYNEQFF.

This clone has just one count. V usage is TRBV6-1 and J usage is TRBJ1-4; D is unresolved. Germline lookup yields CDR1 MNHNS and CDR2 SASEGT. CDR3 length: 11 amino acids. Trimming cost V 9 bases and J 11 bases, with 13 bases left between them. This CDR3 is CASEITGKLFF. As DNA, the CDR3 is TGTGCCAGTGAGATCACCGGGAAACTGTTTTTT.

This chain links TRBV2 with TRBJ2-3; 10 bases agree with TRBD2. Trimming at V came to 7 bases and at J to 9 bases, leaving 13 bases not matched to a gene. The CDR3 contains 15 residues. The germline CDR1 and CDR2 sequences are SNHLY and FYNNEI. CDR3 in amino acids: CASKREGLGSQTQYF. The CDR3 bases are TGTGCCAGCAAGCGGGAGGGACTAGGGAGCCAGACGCAGTATTTT.

The J gene is TRBJ2-1, the V gene TRBV15; D gene unclear. The V end was cut by 0 bases, the J end by 7 bases, with 16 bases between. Germline V gives CDR1 LNHNV, CDR2 YYDKDF (reference sequence). The CDR3 is 16 amino acids. The CDR3 loop reads CATSRDSDALGNEQFF. As DNA, the CDR3 is TGTGCCACCAGCAGAGATTCCGACGCCCTAGGAAATGAGCAGTTCTTC.

The chain carries TRBV7-9 and TRBJ2-3, with D tentatively TRBD2 (5 bases). The CDR3 runs 14 residues. Germline loops: CDR1 SEHNR, CDR2 FQNEAQ (reference sequence). The V end was cut by 5 bases, the J end by 7 bases, with 16 bases between. DNA for the CDR3: TGTGCCAGCAGCGTCGCGGGTTCCGCGAATACGCAGTATTTT. Protein sequence: CASSVAGSANTQYF.

In this sample, this clone turned up a few times. The chain combines TRBV9 with TRBJ1-3, with D unclear. V dropped 4 bases and J dropped 4 bases, with 6 bases sitting between them. CDR1 is SGDLS, CDR2 YYNGEE, per germline. This CDR3 is 12 amino acids long. CDR3 protein: CASSTRGNTIYF. CDR3 nucleotide sequence: TGTGCCAGCAGCACGAGAGGAAACACCATATATTTT.

The rearrangement links TRBV7-9 to TRBJ1-1, with 10 bases aligning to TRBD1. The CDR3 extends over 14 amino acids. V trimming: 5 bases; J trimming: 4 bases; junction bases outside the gene matches: 4. Germline V lookup: CDR1 SEHNR, CDR2 FQNEAQ (reference sequence). CDR3 protein: CASSVGQGSTEAFF. DNA of the CDR3: TGTGCCAGCAGCGTGGGACAGGGGAGCACTGAAGCTTTCTTT.

The chain couples TRBV2 to TRBJ1-2; D uncertain. The V end lost 5 bases, the J end lost 2 bases, and 6 bases lay between the germline ends. In germline, CDR1 is SNHLY, CDR2 FYNNEI. This CDR3 has 12 amino acids. CDR3 sequence reads: CASSTSNYGYTF. DNA of the CDR3: TGTGCCAGCAGTACATCGAACTATGGCTACACCTTC.

J is TRBJ2-7 and V is TRBV11-2; a possible D gene is TRBD1 (6 bases). The CDR3 is 13 amino acids. CDR1 is SGHAT, CDR2 FQNNGV, per germline. Between the trimmed V and J ends, which lost 4 bases and 7 bases, there was a span of 14 bases. CDR3: CASSYTGTGEQYF. CDR3 nucleotide sequence: TGTGCCAGCAGCTATACAGGGACGGGGGAGCAGTACTTC.

This clone showed up just a few times. The chain uses TRBV11-2 and TRBJ1-2; 8 bases fit TRBD1. Looked up from germline, CDR1 is SGHAT and CDR2 is FQNNGV. Germline trimming cut 5 bases from V and 5 bases from J; bases unmatched to any gene: 10. There are 15 residues in the CDR3. CDR3 region: CASSRNQGAGYGYTF. The CDR3 coding sequence is TGTGCCAGCAGCCGGAACCAGGGGGCTGGGTATGGCTACACCTTC.

In its sample, this clone is medium-sized. The chain has TRBV7-9 and TRBJ1-5; a weak D match, TRBD1 (6 bases). Germline-derived CDR1 and CDR2 are SEHNR and FQNEAQ (reference sequence). Trimming removed 5 bases from V and 2 bases from J, with 16 bases in between. The CDR3 length is 16 residues. For the CDR3, the DNA is TGTGCCAGCAGCCTGCGGGGGGGCGGACGCAATCAGCCCCAGCATTTT. Translating gives CASSLRGGGRNQPQHF.